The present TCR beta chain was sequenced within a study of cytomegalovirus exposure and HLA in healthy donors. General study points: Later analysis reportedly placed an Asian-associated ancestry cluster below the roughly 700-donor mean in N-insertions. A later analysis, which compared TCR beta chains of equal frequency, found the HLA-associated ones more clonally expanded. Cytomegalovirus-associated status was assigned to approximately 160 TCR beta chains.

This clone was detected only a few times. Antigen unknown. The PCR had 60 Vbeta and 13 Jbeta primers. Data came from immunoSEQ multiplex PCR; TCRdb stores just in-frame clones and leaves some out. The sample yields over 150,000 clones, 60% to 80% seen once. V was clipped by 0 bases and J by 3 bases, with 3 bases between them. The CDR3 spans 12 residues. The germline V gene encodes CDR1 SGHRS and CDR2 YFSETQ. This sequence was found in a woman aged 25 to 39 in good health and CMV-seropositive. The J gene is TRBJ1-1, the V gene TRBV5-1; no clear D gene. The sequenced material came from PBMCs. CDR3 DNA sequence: TGCGCCAGCAGCTTGGGAGACACTGAAGCTTTCTTT. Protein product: CASSLGDTEAFF.